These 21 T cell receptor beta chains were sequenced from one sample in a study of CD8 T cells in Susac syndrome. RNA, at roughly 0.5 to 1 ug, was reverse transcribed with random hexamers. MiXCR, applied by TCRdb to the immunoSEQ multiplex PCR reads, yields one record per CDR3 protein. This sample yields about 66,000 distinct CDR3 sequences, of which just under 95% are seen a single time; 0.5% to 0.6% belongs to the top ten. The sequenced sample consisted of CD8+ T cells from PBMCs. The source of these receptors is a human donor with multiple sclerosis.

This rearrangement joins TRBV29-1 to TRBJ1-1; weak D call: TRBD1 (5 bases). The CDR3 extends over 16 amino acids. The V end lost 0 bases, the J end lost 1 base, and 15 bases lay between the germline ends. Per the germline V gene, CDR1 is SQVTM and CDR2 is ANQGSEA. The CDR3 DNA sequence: TGCAGCGTTGAAGATCACGCTGCCGGGACGAACACTGAAGCTTTCTTT. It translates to CSVEDHAAGTNTEAFF.

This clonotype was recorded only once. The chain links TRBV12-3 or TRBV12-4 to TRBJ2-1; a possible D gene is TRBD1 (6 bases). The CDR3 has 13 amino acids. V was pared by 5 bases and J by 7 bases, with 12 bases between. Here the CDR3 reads CASSRSGENEQFF. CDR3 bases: TGTGCCAGCAGTCGTTCAGGGGAAAATGAGCAGTTCTTC.

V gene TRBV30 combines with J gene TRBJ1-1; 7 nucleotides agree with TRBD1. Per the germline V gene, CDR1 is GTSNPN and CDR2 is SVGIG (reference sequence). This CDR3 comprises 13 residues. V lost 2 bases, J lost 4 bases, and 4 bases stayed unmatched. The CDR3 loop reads CAWSSTGATEAFF. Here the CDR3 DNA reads TGTGCCTGGAGTAGTACAGGGGCCACTGAAGCTTTCTTT.

The DNA for the CDR3 is TGCAGTGCTGGGAGGGTGGGAGAAGCGGGAGGGATCTACGAGCAGTACTTC. Translating it yields CSAGRVGEAGGIYEQYF. The gene calls are TRBV20-1 and TRBJ2-7; 10 nucleotides align to TRBD2. V lost 5 bases to trimming and J lost 3 bases; unmatched junction nucleotides: 16. The CDR3 totals 17 residues. Germline-derived CDR1 and CDR2 are DFQATT and SNEGSKA (reference sequence).

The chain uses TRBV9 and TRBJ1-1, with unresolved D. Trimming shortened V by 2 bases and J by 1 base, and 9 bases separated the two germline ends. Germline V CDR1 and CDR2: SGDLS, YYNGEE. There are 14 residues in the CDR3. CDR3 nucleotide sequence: TGTGCCAGCAGCGTTTGGCCGGGGAACACTGAAGCTTTCTTT. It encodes CASSVWPGNTEAFF.

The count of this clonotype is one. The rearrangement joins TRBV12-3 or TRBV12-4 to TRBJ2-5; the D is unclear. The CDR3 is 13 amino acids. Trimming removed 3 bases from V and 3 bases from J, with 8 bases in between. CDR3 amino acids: CASSFVEKETQYF. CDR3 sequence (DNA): TGTGCCAGCAGTTTCGTAGAGAAAGAGACCCAGTACTTC.

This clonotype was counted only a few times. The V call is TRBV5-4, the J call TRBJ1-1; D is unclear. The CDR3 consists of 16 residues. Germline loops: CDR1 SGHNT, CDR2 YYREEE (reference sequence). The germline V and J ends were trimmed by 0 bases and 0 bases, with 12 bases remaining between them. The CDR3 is CASSLGGEELNTEAFF. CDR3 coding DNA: TGTGCCAGCAGCTTGGGAGGCGAGGAGTTGAACACTGAAGCTTTCTTT.

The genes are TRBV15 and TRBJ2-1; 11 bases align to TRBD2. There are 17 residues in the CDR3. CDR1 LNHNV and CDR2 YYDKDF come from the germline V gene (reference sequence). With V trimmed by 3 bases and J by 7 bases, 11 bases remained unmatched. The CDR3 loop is CATSSVPTSGVGNEQFF. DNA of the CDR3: TGTGCCACCAGCAGTGTCCCGACTAGCGGGGTAGGGAATGAGCAGTTCTTC.

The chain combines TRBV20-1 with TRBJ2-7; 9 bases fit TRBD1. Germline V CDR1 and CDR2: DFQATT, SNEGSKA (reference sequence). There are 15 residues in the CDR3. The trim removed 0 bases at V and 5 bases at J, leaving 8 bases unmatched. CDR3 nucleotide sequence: TGCAGTGCTAGAGATCTAGGGACAGGGTCCCACGAGCAGTACTTC. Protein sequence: CSARDLGTGSHEQYF.

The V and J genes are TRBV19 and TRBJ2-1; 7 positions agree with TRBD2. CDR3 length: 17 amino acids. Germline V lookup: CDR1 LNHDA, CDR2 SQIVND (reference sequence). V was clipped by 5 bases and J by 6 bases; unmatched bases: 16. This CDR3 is CASSLQVLAGEFNEQFF. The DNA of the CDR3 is TGTGCCAGTAGTCTCCAAGTCTTAGCGGGCGAATTCAATGAGCAGTTCTTC.

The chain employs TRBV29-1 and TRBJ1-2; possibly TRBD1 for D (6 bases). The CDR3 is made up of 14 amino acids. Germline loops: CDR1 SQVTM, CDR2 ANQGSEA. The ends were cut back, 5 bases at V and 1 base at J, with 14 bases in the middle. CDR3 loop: CSVLGGSGNYGYTF. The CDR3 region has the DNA TGCAGCGTTCTAGGGGGATCGGGTAACTATGGCTACACCTTC.

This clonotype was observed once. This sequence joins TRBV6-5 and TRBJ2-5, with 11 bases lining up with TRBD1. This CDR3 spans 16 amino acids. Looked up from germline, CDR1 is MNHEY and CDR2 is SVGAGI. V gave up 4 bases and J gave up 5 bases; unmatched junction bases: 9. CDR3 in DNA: TGTGCCAGCAGTTTTGGGACAGGGGGGTCTGGGGAGACCCAGTACTTC. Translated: CASSFGTGGSGETQYF.

The CDR3 DNA reads TGTGCCAGCAGCTTAGCTCTGCGGTTTCTTAGCTCCTACGAGCAGTACTTC. Residues: CASSLALRFLSSYEQYF. The chain combines TRBV7-8 with TRBJ2-7; D unclear. Germline V gene sequence: CDR1 SGHVS, CDR2 FQNEAQ. With 0 bases removed from V and 0 bases from J, the gap between germline ends came to 15 bases. The CDR3 is 17 amino acids.

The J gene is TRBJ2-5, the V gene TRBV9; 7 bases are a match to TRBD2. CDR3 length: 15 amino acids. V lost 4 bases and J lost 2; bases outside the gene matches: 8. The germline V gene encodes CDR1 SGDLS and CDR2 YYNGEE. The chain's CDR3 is CASSYTGGEQETQYF. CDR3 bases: TGTGCCAGCAGCTATACTGGGGGGGAACAAGAGACCCAGTACTTC.

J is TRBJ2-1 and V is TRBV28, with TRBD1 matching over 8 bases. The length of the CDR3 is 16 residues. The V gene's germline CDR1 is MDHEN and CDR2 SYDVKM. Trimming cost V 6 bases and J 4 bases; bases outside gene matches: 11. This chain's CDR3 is CASRQPGQDTYNEQFF. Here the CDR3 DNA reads TGTGCCAGCAGACAACCGGGACAGGATACTTACAATGAGCAGTTCTTC.

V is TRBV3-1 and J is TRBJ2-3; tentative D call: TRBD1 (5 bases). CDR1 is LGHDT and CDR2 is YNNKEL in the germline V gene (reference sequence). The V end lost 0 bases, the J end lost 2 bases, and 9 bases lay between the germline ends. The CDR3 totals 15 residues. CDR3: CASSQDQQATDTQYF. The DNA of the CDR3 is TGTGCCAGCAGCCAAGATCAACAGGCCACAGATACGCAGTATTTT.

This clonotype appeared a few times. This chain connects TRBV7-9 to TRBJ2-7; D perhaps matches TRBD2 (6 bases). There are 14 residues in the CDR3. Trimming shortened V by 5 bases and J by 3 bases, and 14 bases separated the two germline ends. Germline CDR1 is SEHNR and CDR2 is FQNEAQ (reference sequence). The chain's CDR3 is CASSPRDGDYEQYF. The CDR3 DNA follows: TGTGCCAGCAGCCCGCGGGACGGTGACTACGAGCAGTACTTC. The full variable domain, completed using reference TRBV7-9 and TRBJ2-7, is DTGVSQNPRHKITKRGQNVTFRCDPISEHNRLYWYRQTLGQGPEFLTYFQNEAQLEKSRLLSDRFSAERPKGSFSTLEIQRTEQGDSAMYLCASSPRDGDYEQYFGPGTRLTVT.

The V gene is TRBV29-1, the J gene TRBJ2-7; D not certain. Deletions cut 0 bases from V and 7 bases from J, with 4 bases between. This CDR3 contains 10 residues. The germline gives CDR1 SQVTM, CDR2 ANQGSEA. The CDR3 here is CSVEDYEQYF. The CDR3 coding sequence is TGCAGCGTTGAAGATTATGAGCAGTACTTC.

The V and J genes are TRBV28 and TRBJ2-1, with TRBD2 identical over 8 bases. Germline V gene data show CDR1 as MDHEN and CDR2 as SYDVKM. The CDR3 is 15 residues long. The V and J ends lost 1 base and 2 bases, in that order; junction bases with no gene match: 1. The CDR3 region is CASSLYGRAYNEQFF. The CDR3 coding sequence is TGTGCCAGCAGTTTATACGGGAGGGCCTACAATGAGCAGTTCTTC.

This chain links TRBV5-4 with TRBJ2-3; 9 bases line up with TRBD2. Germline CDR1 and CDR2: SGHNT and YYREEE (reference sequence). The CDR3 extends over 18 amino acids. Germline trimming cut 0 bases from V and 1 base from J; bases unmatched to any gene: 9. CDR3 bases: TGTGCCAGCAGCTTGGCCTCTAGCGGGATTGTTGGCACAGATACGCAGTATTTT. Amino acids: CASSLASSGIVGTDTQYF. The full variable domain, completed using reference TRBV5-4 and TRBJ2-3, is ETGVTQSPTHLIKTRGQQVTLRCSSQSGHNTVSWYQQALGQGPQFIFQYYREEENGRGNFPPRFSGLQFPNYSSELNVNALELDDSALYLCASSLASSGIVGTDTQYFGPGTRLTVL.

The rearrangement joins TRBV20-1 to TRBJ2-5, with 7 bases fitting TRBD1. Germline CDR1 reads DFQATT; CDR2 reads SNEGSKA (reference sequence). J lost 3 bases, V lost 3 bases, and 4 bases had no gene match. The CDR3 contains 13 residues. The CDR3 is CSASRQGEETQYF. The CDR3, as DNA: TGCAGTGCTAGCCGTCAGGGGGAAGAGACCCAGTACTTC.